These 17 T cell receptor beta chains were sequenced from one sample in a study of blood T cell repertoires in COVID-19 (dated by TCRdb to the early 2020s). The protocol used for the library was the immunoSEQ multiplex PCR assay. TCRdb took over this immuneACCESS table, retaining in-frame rearrangements with V and J assigned. Such tables are incomplete; in checked studies, under half of the missing clones stem from an unresolved V gene, and the remainder is unexplained. Present in this sample are about 300,000 clones, approximately 85% of which were seen just once. Clones ranked in the top ten supply about 8.5% of the sample. Sequenced input: peripheral blood. Receptors originate from a man younger than 35 with active or convalescent COVID-19.

V is TRBV18 and J is TRBJ1-1; D remains ambiguous. V lost 8 bases and J lost 0, with 13 bases in between. Looked up from germline, CDR1 is KGHSH and CDR2 is LQKENI. The CDR3 is 14 residues long. The CDR3 loop is CASPTAGMNTEAFF. The CDR3 DNA reads TGTGCCAGCCCCACTGCGGGCATGAACACTGAAGCTTTCTTT.

CDR3 DNA sequence: TGTGCCAGCAGTTTATCGTTGACAGACTATGGCTACACCTTC. Amino acids: CASSLSLTDYGYTF. The genes are TRBV27 and TRBJ1-2, with D possibly being TRBD1 (5 bases). In germline, CDR1 is MNHEY, CDR2 SMNVEV (reference sequence). This CDR3 is built from 14 residues. Trimming removed 0 bases at V and 3 bases at J, with 8 bases between.

The rearrangement links TRBV19 to TRBJ1-1, with 9 bases that match TRBD1. J was trimmed by 4 bases and V by 8 bases; bases with no gene match: 11. CDR1 LNHDA and CDR2 SQIVND come from the germline V gene (reference sequence). The CDR3 covers 15 residues. Here the CDR3 DNA reads TGTGCCAGTCGCCTCGGGGACAGGGAAGGCACTGAAGCTTTCTTT. Amino acid sequence: CASRLGDREGTEAFF.

The V and J genes are TRBV7-2 and TRBJ2-7, with 9 bases matching TRBD2. The V gene's germline CDR1 is SGHTA and CDR2 FQGNSA. The junction had 6 bases not matched to a gene; V was cut back by 1 base and J by 2 bases. CDR3 size: 16 residues. In DNA, the CDR3 is TGTGCCAGCAGCTTAGATGTGTCTAGCGGGACCTACGAGCAGTACTTC. The encoded protein is CASSLDVSSGTYEQYF.

The J gene is TRBJ1-2, the V gene TRBV4-3, with 9 positions matching TRBD1. Germline V lookup: CDR1 LGHNA, CDR2 YSLEER. CDR3 length equals 16 residues. Trimming at V came to 2 bases and at J to 3 bases, leaving 7 bases not matched to a gene. The CDR3 reads CASSQSPQGADYGYTF. The CDR3 DNA follows: TGCGCCAGCAGCCAAAGCCCACAGGGGGCGGACTATGGCTACACCTTC.

The V gene is TRBV4-3, the J gene TRBJ1-5, with TRBD1 matching 8 bases. Germline trimming cut 4 bases from V and 1 base from J; bases unmatched to any gene: 3. CDR1 and CDR2 from the germline V gene are LGHNA and YSLEER. CDR3 length: 15 residues. The CDR3 DNA reads as TGCGCCAGCAGCCCAGGACAGGGAAGCAATCAGCCCCAGCATTTT. It encodes CASSPGQGSNQPQHF.

The chain combines TRBV2 with TRBJ2-2; D not certain. Trimming took off 8 bases at V and 4 bases at J, with 8 bases between the two ends. The CDR3 runs to 12 residues. From germline, CDR1 is SNHLY and CDR2 FYNNEI. DNA of the CDR3: TGTGCCAGCGTGCGAAGCACCGGGGAGCTGTTTTTT. It is translated as CASVRSTGELFF.

This clone was detected a few times. This chain uses TRBV7-9 with TRBJ2-7; TRBD1 might be the D (5 bases). Germline V gene sequence: CDR1 SEHNR, CDR2 FQNEAQ (reference sequence). V lost 2 bases, J lost 2 bases, and 7 bases lay in between. The CDR3 has 13 amino acids. The CDR3, as DNA: TGTGCCAGCAGCTTACAGGGAACCTACGAGCAGTACTTC. Its protein is CASSLQGTYEQYF.

V is TRBV6-5 and J is TRBJ2-7; TRBD1 is a possible D gene (6 bases). The germline V gene encodes CDR1 MNHEY and CDR2 SVGAGI. Trimming cost V 0 bases and J 3 bases, with 9 bases left between them. The CDR3 has 14 residues. CDR3 DNA sequence: TGTGCCAGCAGTTACTCACAGGGATACTACGAGCAGTACTTC. It codes for CASSYSQGYYEQYF.

This clone was counted a single time. This chain uses TRBV2 with TRBJ1-3, with 7 nucleotides matching TRBD1. The CDR3 has 14 residues. Trimming cost V 10 bases and J 0 bases; bases outside gene matches: 6. The germline gives CDR1 SNHLY, CDR2 FYNNEI. This CDR3 is CATGDSFSGNTIYF. As DNA, the CDR3 is TGTGCCACGGGGGACAGTTTCTCTGGAAACACCATATATTTT.

This clone has a handful of counts. The chain combines TRBV19 with TRBJ1-2, with 10 nucleotides matching TRBD1. V lost 4 bases, J lost 6 bases, and 8 bases stayed unmatched. Germline assignment: CDR1 LNHDA and CDR2 SQIVND (reference sequence). The length of the CDR3 is 15 residues. CDR3 loop: CASSNSGQGNHGYTF. CDR3 in DNA: TGTGCCAGTAGTAATTCGGGACAGGGGAATCATGGCTACACCTTC.

The chain is built from TRBV9 and TRBJ2-5, with D uncertain. The germline V gene encodes CDR1 SGDLS and CDR2 YYNGEE. CDR3 length: 14 amino acids. Trimming cost V 3 bases and J 2 bases, with 11 bases left between them. Here the CDR3 DNA reads TGTGCCAGCAGCGGTTGGCTTGAACAAGAGACCCAGTACTTC. Residues: CASSGWLEQETQYF.

The rearrangement links TRBV9 to TRBJ2-7, with 11 bases identical to TRBD1. This CDR3 has 14 amino acids. V trimming: 4 bases; J trimming: 4 bases; junction bases outside the gene matches: 4. CDR1 is SGDLS, CDR2 YYNGEE, per germline. This CDR3 is CASSQGTGGYEQYF. CDR3 nucleotides: TGTGCCAGCAGCCAGGGGACAGGGGGGTACGAGCAGTACTTC.

The J gene is TRBJ2-1, the V gene TRBV5-1; 7 nucleotides agree with TRBD2. Losses at the gene ends were 0 bases for V and 0 bases for J; bases not matched to a gene: 3. The germline V gene encodes CDR1 SGHRS and CDR2 YFSETQ. CDR3 length: 16 amino acids. CDR3 DNA: TGCGCCAGCAGCTTGGCTAGCGGAAGCTCCTACAATGAGCAGTTCTTC. This encodes CASSLASGSSYNEQFF.

The V gene is TRBV6-6, the J gene TRBJ1-5, with D unclear. The V gene lost 5 bases and the J gene lost 2 bases, with 13 bases spanning the gap. The length of the CDR3 is 15 residues. Germline V gene data show CDR1 as MNHNY and CDR2 as SVGAGI (reference sequence). The CDR3 nucleotides read TGTGCCAGCAGTGATGGTTATTCGGGCAATCAGCCCCAGCATTTT. Residues: CASSDGYSGNQPQHF.

The genes are TRBV6-5 and TRBJ2-6; TRBD2 agrees at 7 bases. Germline V lookup: CDR1 MNHEY, CDR2 SVGAGI. The length of the CDR3 is 15 residues. V lost 8 bases and J lost 1; bases outside the gene matches: 5. The CDR3 region is CASSLGGSGANVLTF. Written as DNA, the CDR3 is TGTGCCAGCTCCCTCGGGGGGTCTGGGGCCAACGTCCTGACTTTC.

This clone was observed a handful of times. The chain links TRBV7-9 to TRBJ1-4; D is possibly TRBD1 (5 bases). The CDR3 consists of 14 residues. V gave up 0 bases and J gave up 8 bases, with 10 bases separating them. Germline CDR1 SEHNR, CDR2 FQNEAQ (reference sequence). This CDR3 is CASSLARQGEKLFF. CDR3 bases: TGTGCCAGCAGCTTAGCCCGGCAGGGAGAAAAACTGTTTTTT.